These 32 T cell receptor beta chains came from one sample sequenced in a study of blood T cell repertoires in COVID-19. Method: immunoSEQ multiplex PCR; TCRdb's copy keeps in-frame clones and lacks some. The sample lists some 260,000 clones; 88% were seen once. The source material was peripheral blood. The receptors originated from a man at least 80 years old with acute or convalescent COVID-19.

The chain is built from TRBV25-1 and TRBJ1-1; perhaps TRBD1 as D (5 bases). The V gene's germline CDR1 is MGHDK and CDR2 SYGVNS. Trimming cost V 7 bases and J 6 bases, with 18 bases left between them. The CDR3 spans 14 residues. CDR3 nucleotide sequence: TGTGCCAGCACTGGGGGGGTTCGGACCGCTGAAGCTTTCTTT. Translation gives CASTGGVRTAEAFF.

The rearrangement links TRBV11-1 to TRBJ2-3, with 11 bases identical to TRBD2. There are 16 residues in the CDR3. V lost 2 bases to trimming and J lost 2 bases; unmatched junction nucleotides: 3. Germline CDR1 is SGHAT and CDR2 is FQDESV (reference sequence). CDR3 in amino acids: CASSLLAGGLTDTQYF. Written as DNA, the CDR3 is TGTGCCAGCAGCTTACTAGCGGGGGGACTCACAGATACGCAGTATTTT.

The chain carries TRBV28 and TRBJ2-5; weak D call: TRBD2 (6 bases). This CDR3 region has 14 residues. CDR1 MDHEN and CDR2 SYDVKM come from the germline V gene. The V end lost 11 bases, the J end lost 1 base, and 17 bases lay between the germline ends. Here the CDR3 reads CAAEMGGSQETQYF. The DNA of the CDR3 is TGTGCCGCAGAGATGGGGGGATCCCAAGAGACCCAGTACTTC.

The chain is built from TRBV3-1 (or the pseudogene TRBV3-2) and TRBJ2-1; no firm D call. Germline-derived CDR1 and CDR2 are LGHDT and YNNKEL (reference sequence). The CDR3 is 14 amino acids. V dropped 2 bases and J dropped 10 bases, with 15 bases sitting between them. The CDR3 sequence: CASSQPGFSREQFF. The CDR3 region has the DNA TGTGCCAGCAGCCAACCCGGCTTTTCCAGGGAGCAGTTCTTC.

This clone appeared once. This chain links TRBV3-1 (or the pseudogene TRBV3-2) with TRBJ2-1; the match to TRBD2 covers 11 bases. Germline V gene lookup returns CDR1 LGHDT and CDR2 YNNKEL (reference sequence). With V trimmed by 0 bases and J by 0 bases, 1 base remained unmatched. The CDR3 has 17 residues. The CDR3 nucleotides are TGTGCCAGCAGCCAAGACCTAGCGGGGGGCTCCTACAATGAGCAGTTCTTC. Residues: CASSQDLAGGSYNEQFF.

The chain couples TRBV27 to TRBJ2-6; the match to TRBD1 covers 8 bases. CDR3 length equals 15 residues. CDR1 and CDR2 (germline): MNHEY, SMNVEV (reference sequence). J gave up 4 bases and V 6 bases, and 5 bases lay outside the gene matches. The CDR3 reads CASRPTGAGANVLTF. The CDR3 nucleotides are TGTGCCAGCAGACCGACAGGGGCCGGGGCCAACGTCCTGACTTTC.

The chain couples TRBV24-1 to TRBJ1-3; D is undetermined. In germline, CDR1 is KGHDR, CDR2 SFDVKD. The CDR3 is made up of 15 amino acids. V lost 0 bases to trimming and J lost 2 bases, with 7 bases between them. The CDR3 here is CATSDLQAPGNTIYF. The CDR3, as DNA: TGTGCCACCAGTGATTTGCAAGCGCCTGGAAACACCATATATTTT.

The chain's CDR3 is CASTSQGVAGYEQYF. The CDR3 DNA reads as TGTGCCAGCACCTCTCAAGGGGTAGCGGGGTACGAGCAGTACTTC. The J gene is TRBJ2-7, the V gene TRBV7-2; 8 nucleotides line up with TRBD2. The CDR3 runs to 15 residues. Germline CDR1 reads SGHTA; CDR2 reads FQGNSA. J lost 4 bases, V lost 7 bases, and 12 bases had no gene match.

The V and J genes are TRBV7-2 and TRBJ2-4, with TRBD1 identical over 8 bases. This CDR3 is 15 amino acids long. The germline V gene has CDR1 SGHTA and CDR2 FQGNSA. J was trimmed by 3 bases and V by 4 bases; bases with no gene match: 5. The CDR3 DNA reads TGTGCCAGCAGCTCCGGTACAGGGGGCAAAAACATTCAGTACTTC. Protein sequence: CASSSGTGGKNIQYF.

The chain recombines TRBV7-3 with TRBJ2-2; D perhaps matches TRBD1 (6 bases). This CDR3 spans 17 amino acids. Germline V gene lookup returns CDR1 SGHTA and CDR2 FQGTGA. V was clipped by 5 bases and J by 2 bases, with 18 bases between them. CDR3 nucleotide sequence: TGTGCCAGCAGCGCAAATACCCAGGGGATAAACACCGGGGAGCTGTTTTTT. It encodes CASSANTQGINTGELFF. Full variable domain (rest looked up from reference TRBV7-3 and TRBJ2-2): GAGVSQTPSNKVTEKGKYVELRCDPISGHTALYWYRQSLGQGPEFLIYFQGTGAADDSGLPNDRFFAVRPEGSVSTLKIQRTERGDSAVYLCASSANTQGINTGELFFGEGSRLTVL.

V and J are TRBV21-1 and TRBJ1-1; the D call in the table, TRBD1, was not verified against the DNA. TRBV21-1 is a known pseudogene. The CDR3 loop spans 13 amino acids. Here the CDR3 reads CASSKGRPGGAFF. The CDR3 DNA is TGTGCCAGCAGCAAAGGGCGGCCAGGGGGAGCTTTCTTT.

This clone was observed a single time. The V gene is TRBV3-1 (or the pseudogene TRBV3-2), the J gene TRBJ1-2; D is uncertain. Trimming cost V 6 bases and J 10 bases, with 21 bases left between them. CDR3 length: 14 residues. The V gene's germline CDR1 is LGHDT and CDR2 YNNKEL (reference sequence). In nucleotides, the CDR3 is TGTGCCAGCAGGCCCACTCGGGGTTCCACGGACTACACCTTC. It codes for CASRPTRGSTDYTF.

This clone was detected only once. CDR3 coding DNA: TGTGCCAGCAGCCCCCCGGGGGGACTCCTCCACTTT. This translates into CASSPPGGLLHF. The chain uses TRBV12-3 or TRBV12-4 and TRBJ1-6, with D possibly being TRBD1 (5 bases). The CDR3 runs to 12 residues. Trimming removed 6 bases from V and 15 bases from J, with 15 bases in between.

The CDR3 protein is CASSLPVENIQYF. CDR3 sequence (DNA): TGTGCCAGCAGTTTGCCCGTAGAGAACATTCAGTACTTC. The chain recombines TRBV6-5 with TRBJ2-4; the D is unclear. V dropped 4 bases and J dropped 7 bases, with 11 bases sitting between them. The CDR3 is made up of 13 amino acids. Per germline, CDR1 MNHEY and CDR2 SVGAGI.

The V call is TRBV29-1, the J call TRBJ1-2; the D is unclear. Germline loops: CDR1 SQVTM, CDR2 ANQGSEA. The V gene lost 7 bases and the J gene lost 8 bases, with 17 bases spanning the gap. The CDR3 runs 12 residues. The CDR3: CSADRRGTGYTF. CDR3 nucleotide sequence: TGCAGCGCCGACCGGCGGGGTACGGGCTACACCTTC. The variable domain in full, with the rest retrieved from reference TRBV29-1 and TRBJ1-2, is SAVISQKPSRDICQRGTSLTIQCQVDSQVTMMFWYRQQPGQSLTLIATANQGSEATYESGFVIDKFPISRPNLTFSTLTVSNMSPEDSSIYLCSADRRGTGYTFGSGTRLTVV.

The J gene is TRBJ2-3, the V gene TRBV4-3; D is ambiguous. The V and J ends lost 0 bases and 4 bases respectively, with 5 bases between them. Germline loops: CDR1 LGHNA, CDR2 YSLEER. This CDR3 is built from 13 residues. CDR3 sequence (DNA): TGCGCCAGCAGCCAAGAACTCTCAGATACGCAGTATTTT. It encodes CASSQELSDTQYF.

The chain recombines TRBV3-1 (or the pseudogene TRBV3-2) with TRBJ2-2; D remains unclear. Germline CDR1 reads LGHDT; CDR2 reads YNNKEL (reference sequence). Trimming took 2 bases from V and 10 from J, leaving 14 bases between them. The CDR3 has 14 amino acids. The DNA of the CDR3 is TGTGCCAGCAGCCAAACGGTTGAAGGAGCGGAGCTGTTTTTT. It codes for CASSQTVEGAELFF.

The chain employs TRBV7-2 and TRBJ2-5, with 7 bases aligning to TRBD2. With 2 bases clipped from V and 2 bases from J, the junction kept 5 bases outside the gene matches. Looked up from germline, CDR1 is SGHTA and CDR2 is FQGNSA. The CDR3 runs 15 residues. The CDR3 spells CASSLISGFQETQYF. The DNA for the CDR3 is TGTGCCAGCAGCTTAATTAGCGGGTTTCAAGAGACCCAGTACTTC.

This chain links TRBV6-5 with TRBJ1-1; a weak D match, TRBD1 (6 bases). The CDR3 contains 12 residues. V was cut by 5 bases and J by 5 bases, with 9 bases left in between. Germline V gene sequence: CDR1 MNHEY, CDR2 SVGAGI. The CDR3, as DNA: TGTGCCAGCAGTCCTCAGGGGACTGAAGCTTTCTTT. This sequence encodes CASSPQGTEAFF.

The chain joins TRBV6-4 to TRBJ1-1; TRBD1 aligns across 11 bases. Unmatched junction bases numbered 5, after V lost 6 bases and J lost 8 bases. Germline values: CDR1 MRHNA, CDR2 SNTAGT. There are 13 residues in the CDR3. CDR3 sequence reads: CASSQDRGQEAFF. In DNA, the CDR3 is TGTGCCAGCAGCCAGGACAGGGGGCAGGAAGCTTTCTTT.

The chain couples TRBV7-8 to TRBJ1-5; 9 bases match TRBD1. J lost 7 bases, V lost 0 bases, and 7 bases had no gene match. CDR3 length: 16 residues. CDR1 SGHVS and CDR2 FQNEAQ come from the germline V gene. The CDR3 protein is CASSLARDRVGQPQHF. The CDR3 nucleotides read TGTGCCAGCAGCTTAGCGCGGGACAGGGTCGGGCAGCCCCAGCATTTT.

The chain combines TRBV6-2 or TRBV6-3 with TRBJ1-5, with D perhaps TRBD1 (5 bases). The germline V gene has CDR1 MNHEY and CDR2 SVGEGT. V was shortened by 4 bases and J by 0 bases, with 10 bases between the two germline ends. The CDR3 covers 15 residues. CDR3 protein: CASSFRQHSNQPQHF. The DNA for the CDR3 is TGTGCCAGCAGTTTCCGACAGCATAGCAATCAGCCCCAGCATTTT.

The rearrangement joins TRBV19 to TRBJ2-1; 11 bases match TRBD1. There are 15 residues in the CDR3. Germline CDR1 reads LNHDA; CDR2 reads SQIVND (reference sequence). V was clipped by 5 bases and J by 9 bases; unmatched bases: 9. CDR3 coding DNA: TGTGCCAGTAGTCCCGGGACAGGGGGGTTTGGTGAGCAGTTCTTC. It translates to CASSPGTGGFGEQFF.

The chain recombines TRBV18 with TRBJ2-5; 8 bases line up with TRBD1. CDR3 length: 15 amino acids. The J segment lost 2 bases and the V segment lost 6 bases, leaving 8 bases of the junction unmatched. Germline V gene data show CDR1 as KGHSH and CDR2 as LQKENI. This chain's CDR3 is CASSPEQGGQETQYF. The DNA of the CDR3 is TGTGCCAGCTCTCCAGAACAGGGGGGACAAGAGACCCAGTACTTC.

The V and J genes are TRBV7-9 and TRBJ1-5; D is possibly TRBD1 (5 bases). The V gene's germline CDR1 is SEHNR and CDR2 FQNEAQ (reference sequence). CDR3 length: 14 residues. Trimming took off 3 bases at V and 3 bases at J, with 9 bases between the two ends. CDR3 in DNA: TGTGCCAGCAGCTTTGGGGGACTCAATCAGCCCCAGCATTTT. It translates to CASSFGGLNQPQHF.

This chain joins TRBV3-1 (or the pseudogene TRBV3-2) and TRBJ2-7; the match to TRBD2 covers 13 bases. V lost 2 bases, J lost 3 bases, and 1 base stayed unmatched. The CDR3 is 15 amino acids. Germline CDR1 LGHDT, CDR2 YNNKEL (reference sequence). The CDR3 loop reads CASSQRTSGGYEQYF. CDR3 DNA sequence: TGTGCCAGCAGCCAACGGACTAGCGGGGGCTACGAGCAGTACTTC.

This clone was picked up one time. The chain carries TRBV5-1 and TRBJ2-7; a possible D gene is TRBD1 (6 bases). The CDR3 extends over 15 amino acids. V shed 3 bases and J shed 5 bases, with 18 bases lying between them. Germline V CDR1 and CDR2: SGHRS, YFSETQ. The CDR3 protein is CASSWGIGTIDEQYF. In nucleotides, the CDR3 is TGCGCCAGCAGCTGGGGTATTGGGACAATAGACGAGCAGTACTTC.

In nucleotides, the CDR3 is TGTGCCAGCAGCTTCAGAACTACGGGGGGCTACACCTTC. It specifies CASSFRTTGGYTF. The rearrangement joins TRBV7-9 to TRBJ1-2; D is unclear. The CDR3 is 13 residues long. The V gene lost 3 bases and the J gene lost 8 bases, with 13 bases spanning the gap. Germline V gives CDR1 SEHNR, CDR2 FQNEAQ (reference sequence).

This chain connects TRBV19 to TRBJ2-7; 10 bases match TRBD2. J was trimmed by 0 bases and V by 7 bases; bases with no gene match: 9. This CDR3 has 16 residues. Germline-derived CDR1 and CDR2 are LNHDA and SQIVND (reference sequence). DNA for the CDR3: TGTGCCAGTAAACGGGCTAGCGGGAGCCGCTCCTACGAGCAGTACTTC. Encoded protein: CASKRASGSRSYEQYF. Filled out from reference TRBV19 and TRBJ2-7, the complete variable domain reads DGGITQSPKYLFRKEGQNVTLSCEQNLNHDAMYWYRQDPGQGLRLIYYSQIVNDFQKGDIAEGYSVSREKKESFPLTVTSAQKNPTAFYLCASKRASGSRSYEQYFGPGTRLTVT.

The chain joins TRBV9 to TRBJ1-1; D perhaps matches TRBD1 (6 bases). Germline CDR1 and CDR2: SGDLS and YYNGEE. The V end was cut by 3 bases, the J end by 2 bases, with 17 bases between. CDR3 length equals 16 residues. The chain's CDR3 is CASSADRGLRNTEAFF. CDR3 bases: TGTGCCAGCAGCGCCGATAGGGGGTTAAGAAACACTGAAGCTTTCTTT.

V and J are TRBV6-5 and TRBJ1-5; TRBD1 might be the D (5 bases). CDR3 size: 13 residues. The germline V and J ends were trimmed by 9 bases and 0 bases, with 9 bases remaining between them. CDR1 is MNHEY and CDR2 is SVGAGI in the germline V gene. For the CDR3, the DNA is TGTGCCAGTGGGAGGGGTAGCAATCAGCCCCAGCATTTT. This translates into CASGRGSNQPQHF.

The rearrangement joins TRBV24-1 to TRBJ2-2; perhaps TRBD1 as D (6 bases). V was shortened by 3 bases and J by 4 bases, with 17 bases between the two germline ends. Germline-derived CDR1 and CDR2 are KGHDR and SFDVKD. The CDR3 sequence is 17 residues long. CDR3 coding DNA: TGTGCCACCAGTGATCTTCCCAGGGGTCGAACCACCGGGGAGCTGTTTTTT. It specifies CATSDLPRGRTTGELFF.